One and the same sample provided the 23 T cell receptor beta chains below, sequenced in a study of blood T cell repertoires in COVID-19. Sequencing was performed with immunoSEQ multiplex PCR; in TCRdb, only in-frame clones are kept and a portion is missing. The table includes fewer than 300,000 clones, 86% detected once. The source material was peripheral blood. The receptors here all came from a woman aged 30 to 39 with COVID-19, enrolled during active disease.

The chain recombines TRBV23-1 with TRBJ2-4; D call uncertain. TRBV23-1 is annotated as an ORF whose role is uncertain. The CDR3 totals 18 residues. The V gene lost 0 bases and the J gene lost 0 bases, with 15 bases spanning the gap. This CDR3 reads CASSQSSRPRPAKNIQYF. The CDR3, as DNA: TGCGCCAGCAGTCAATCGTCCCGGCCCAGGCCAGCCAAAAACATTCAGTACTTC.

This chain uses TRBV2 with TRBJ1-1; D call uncertain. Trimming took 0 bases from V and 6 from J, leaving 11 bases between them. The CDR3 extends over 14 amino acids. Germline CDR1 and CDR2: SNHLY and FYNNEI. The CDR3 protein is CASSEALRGSEAFF. Written as DNA, the CDR3 is TGTGCCAGCAGTGAAGCGCTTCGAGGGTCTGAAGCTTTCTTT.

V gene TRBV27 combines with J gene TRBJ1-1, with TRBD1 identical over 8 bases. This CDR3 region has 16 residues. After removal of 5 bases from V and 1 base from J, the junction contained 9 bases not matched to a gene. Germline V CDR1 and CDR2: MNHEY, SMNVEV (reference sequence). The CDR3 DNA follows: TGTGCCAGCAGTCCAAGGGACAGGCTTTGGAACACTGAAGCTTTCTTT. This encodes CASSPRDRLWNTEAFF.

The genes are TRBV2 and TRBJ2-2; 7 bases are a match to TRBD1. Germline assignment: CDR1 SNHLY and CDR2 FYNNEI. This CDR3 comprises 15 residues. V lost 7 bases, J lost 4 bases, and 9 bases stayed unmatched. CDR3 in amino acids: CASKETGSGTGELFF. The CDR3, as DNA: TGTGCCAGCAAAGAGACAGGGTCGGGCACCGGGGAGCTGTTTTTT.

The J gene is TRBJ2-5, the V gene TRBV5-6, with TRBD2 matching over 10 bases. The CDR3 is made up of 16 amino acids. CDR1 and CDR2 from the germline V gene are SGHDT and YYEEEE. V dropped 3 bases and J dropped 1; count of bases not matched to a gene: 6. DNA for the CDR3: TGTGCCAGCAGCTGGGGAGCGGGGGGGACCCAAGAGACCCAGTACTTC. Encoded protein: CASSWGAGGTQETQYF.

This clone was seen a handful of times. The rearrangement uses TRBV7-8 and TRBJ2-1, with TRBD1 matching over 8 bases. From germline, CDR1 is SGHVS and CDR2 FQNEAQ. Losses at the gene ends were 3 bases for V and 3 bases for J; bases not matched to a gene: 13. This CDR3 has 18 amino acids. The DNA for the CDR3 is TGTGCCAGCAGCTTGACCATCCCCGGGACAGGCCACTACAATGAGCAGTTCTTC. It specifies CASSLTIPGTGHYNEQFF.

The V gene is TRBV4-1, the J gene TRBJ2-2, with 13 bases that match TRBD2. CDR3 length: 16 amino acids. V was pared by 3 bases and J by 4 bases, with 2 bases of the junction left unmatched. Germline CDR1 is MGHRA and CDR2 is YSYEKL. The CDR3 DNA reads TGCGCCAGCAGCCACGGACTAGCGGGGGTCACCGGGGAGCTGTTTTTT. Translation gives CASSHGLAGVTGELFF.

The V gene is TRBV6-5, the J gene TRBJ2-5; 7 nucleotides agree with TRBD1. This CDR3 spans 15 amino acids. From germline, CDR1 is MNHEY and CDR2 SVGAGI. Trimming removed 6 bases from V and 0 bases from J; junction bases left unmatched: 7. The CDR3 spells CASRADRVYQETQYF. DNA of the CDR3: TGTGCCAGCAGGGCCGACAGGGTATACCAAGAGACCCAGTACTTC.

The V call is TRBV30, the J call TRBJ2-5; 7 bases line up with TRBD1. The CDR3 has 17 amino acids. The V and J ends lost 3 bases and 4 bases, in that order; junction bases with no gene match: 17. Germline CDR1 GTSNPN, CDR2 SVGIG (reference sequence). CDR3 amino acids: CAWRDIRDSRKRETQYF. CDR3 DNA sequence: TGTGCCTGGAGAGATATCCGGGACAGTAGGAAGAGAGAGACCCAGTACTTC. Full variable domain (outside the CDR3, taken from reference TRBV30 and TRBJ2-5): SQTIHQWPATLVQPVGSPLSLECTVEGTSNPNLYWYRQAAGRGLQLLFYSVGIGQISSEVPQNLSASRPQDRQFILSSKKLLLSDSGFYLCAWRDIRDSRKRETQYFGPGTRLLVL.

The V gene is TRBV29-1, the J gene TRBJ1-1; D perhaps matches TRBD1 (5 bases). V shed 5 bases and J shed 2 bases, with 12 bases lying between them. CDR1 is SQVTM and CDR2 is ANQGSEA in the germline V gene. The CDR3 extends over 13 amino acids. This chain's CDR3 is CSVYGGGNTEAFF. As DNA, the CDR3 is TGCAGCGTTTACGGGGGAGGAAACACTGAAGCTTTCTTT.

CDR3 sequence (DNA): TGTGCCAGCAGTGATACAGGGTTATTTTATCGAGGCTACACCTTC. Amino acids: CASSDTGLFYRGYTF. The chain is built from TRBV7-2 and TRBJ1-2, with TRBD1 as a possible D gene (6 bases). The CDR3 sequence is 15 residues long. Between the trimmed V and J ends, which lost 6 bases and 8 bases, there was a span of 22 bases. The germline CDR1 and CDR2 sequences are SGHTA and FQGNSA.

V and J are TRBV28 and TRBJ1-4; D uncertain. Germline V gene data show CDR1 as MDHEN and CDR2 as SYDVKM. V was clipped by 3 bases and J by 3 bases, with 8 bases between them. The CDR3 has 14 residues. The CDR3 DNA reads TGTGCCAGCAGTTTCGACTCAGCTAATGAAAAACTGTTTTTT. It codes for CASSFDSANEKLFF.

This clone was seen a handful of times. J is TRBJ1-2 and V is TRBV7-6, with unresolved D. Germline CDR1 reads SGHVS; CDR2 reads FNYEAQ. This CDR3 region has 12 residues. Trimming pared 5 bases from V and 5 bases from J, leaving 9 bases between. For the CDR3, the DNA is TGTGCCAGCAGCCCAAACGGTTATGGCTACACCTTC. It is translated as CASSPNGYGYTF.

The chain employs TRBV11-2 and TRBJ2-1; 11 nucleotides agree with TRBD1. CDR1 and CDR2 from the germline V gene are SGHAT and FQNNGV. The V segment lost 4 bases and the J segment 8 bases; nucleotides outside the gene matches: 7. This CDR3 spans 15 amino acids. The chain's CDR3 is CASSWGGQGAYEQFF. DNA of the CDR3: TGTGCCAGCAGCTGGGGAGGACAGGGGGCTTATGAGCAGTTCTTC.

This sequence joins TRBV6-6 and TRBJ2-2, with 7 bases matching TRBD1. The CDR3 runs 15 residues. The germline V gene encodes CDR1 MNHNY and CDR2 SVGAGI (reference sequence). The V and J ends lost 6 bases and 9 bases, in that order; junction bases with no gene match: 13. The chain's CDR3 is CASSRQGFSDRELFF. The CDR3 nucleotides read TGTGCCAGCAGCCGACAGGGTTTTTCCGACCGGGAGCTGTTTTTT.

This clone occurred once. This chain joins TRBV28 and TRBJ1-1; 8 nucleotides agree with TRBD1. Germline loops: CDR1 MDHEN, CDR2 SYDVKM. The CDR3 spans 13 residues. V shed 6 bases, J shed 4 bases, and the junction held 4 bases outside the gene matches. CDR3 DNA sequence: TGTGCCAGCAGCCGAGACAGGGGCACTGAAGCTTTCTTT. Translating it yields CASSRDRGTEAFF.

The CDR3 protein is CASSQWALNTGELFF. The CDR3 DNA is TGTGCCAGCAGTCAGTGGGCCCTGAACACCGGGGAGCTGTTTTTT. V and J are TRBV27 and TRBJ2-2; D is uncertain. Trimming removed 5 bases from V and 1 base from J, with 11 bases in between. Germline V gene data show CDR1 as MNHEY and CDR2 as SMNVEV (reference sequence). This CDR3 is 15 amino acids long.

The chain carries TRBV28 and TRBJ1-2; D gene ambiguous. Trimming left V 5 bases short and J 7 bases short, with 17 bases between. CDR3 length: 14 residues. From germline, CDR1 is MDHEN and CDR2 SYDVKM. CDR3 loop: CASSEVGSGGGYTF. CDR3 DNA: TGTGCCAGCAGTGAGGTGGGGAGCGGCGGTGGCTACACCTTC.

The chain uses TRBV7-9 and TRBJ1-5; possibly TRBD1 for D (5 bases). Trimming took off 1 base at V and 5 bases at J, with 9 bases between the two ends. The CDR3 is 14 amino acids. Germline loops: CDR1 SEHNR, CDR2 FQNEAQ (reference sequence). CDR3 DNA sequence: TGTGCCAGCAGCTTAGTGGGGCACGATCAGCCCCAGCATTTT. It translates to CASSLVGHDQPQHF.

The chain recombines TRBV5-1 with TRBJ1-4; D gene ambiguous. Trimming took 4 bases from V and 3 from J, leaving 10 bases between them. In germline, CDR1 is SGHRS, CDR2 YFSETQ. The CDR3 contains 14 residues. For the CDR3, the DNA is TGCGCCAGCAGCCGGGTTGGGTCTAATGAAAAACTGTTTTTT. It translates to CASSRVGSNEKLFF.

The table lists this clone with a few counts. The chain carries TRBV5-5 and TRBJ1-2, with unresolved D. This CDR3 contains 11 residues. V was trimmed by 0 bases and J by 5 bases, leaving 2 bases between them. CDR1 is SGHKS and CDR2 is YYEKEE in the germline V gene (reference sequence). CDR3 sequence (DNA): TGTGCCAGCAGCTTGGCTTATGGCTACACCTTC. Translating gives CASSLAYGYTF.

The rearrangement joins TRBV6-6 to TRBJ2-3; TRBD2 matches 8 bases. V lost 2 bases and J lost 10; bases outside the gene matches: 5. Germline-derived CDR1 and CDR2 are MNHNY and SVGAGI (reference sequence). The CDR3 is 13 amino acids. Written as DNA, the CDR3 is TGTGCCAGCAGTTACAGACGGACTAGCTCGCAGTATTTT. Protein: CASSYRRTSSQYF.

This clone has a single count. V usage is TRBV7-6 and J usage is TRBJ2-7; 10 bases fit TRBD2. The germline V gene encodes CDR1 SGHVS and CDR2 FNYEAQ. The trim removed 5 bases at V and 10 bases at J, leaving 20 bases unmatched. The CDR3 consists of 17 residues. CDR3 loop: CASSGIRLVAGGTHQYF. The CDR3 nucleotides read TGTGCCAGCAGCGGAATTCGGTTGGTAGCGGGGGGTACTCATCAGTACTTC.